Presented here are 22 T cell receptor beta chains from one specimen sequenced in a study of cytomegalovirus exposure and HLA in healthy donors. The PCR employed 60 Vbeta primers together with 13 Jbeta primers. Using immunoSEQ multiplex PCR, the repertoire was profiled, and TCRdb retains in-frame clones only, with some absent. This sample has roughly 150,000 clones, with roughly 80% found just once. Sequencing was performed on PBMCs. The receptors originated from a man younger than 35 in good health and CMV-seropositive.

The CDR3, as DNA: TGTGCCAGCAGTTTGGGGAGGGAGTCGTACGAGCAGTACTTC. Translated, it gives CASSLGRESYEQYF. The chain has TRBV27 and TRBJ2-7, with TRBD2 identical over 7 bases. There are 14 residues in the CDR3. Germline-derived CDR1 and CDR2 are MNHEY and SMNVEV (reference sequence). The V gene end was trimmed by 3 bases and the J gene end by 4 bases; junction bases not matched to a gene: 6.

To note about this clone: The sample carries other DNA sequences with the same CDR3. The chain employs TRBV7-2 and TRBJ2-7, with 8 bases that match TRBD1. V shed 3 bases, J shed 6 bases, and the junction held 7 bases outside the gene matches. CDR1 and CDR2 from the germline V gene are SGHTA and FQGNSA. This CDR3 has 14 residues. This CDR3 reads CASSFTGTGGEQYF. Written as DNA, the CDR3 is TGTGCCAGCAGCTTTACCGGGACAGGTGGCGAGCAGTACTTC.

V is TRBV30 and J is TRBJ1-2, with D tentatively TRBD1 (6 bases). The CDR3 runs 13 residues. Germline loops: CDR1 GTSNPN, CDR2 SVGIG (reference sequence). V gave up 2 bases and J gave up 8 bases, with 15 bases separating them. CDR3: CAWSWDNIRGYTF. Here the CDR3 DNA reads TGTGCCTGGAGTTGGGACAATATCCGAGGCTACACCTTC.

This chain's CDR3 is CASSLQGYQPQHF. CDR3 DNA sequence: TGTGCCAGCAGCTTACAGGGTTATCAGCCCCAGCATTTT. The rearrangement uses TRBV5-6 and TRBJ1-5; the D gene is possibly TRBD1 (6 bases). V gave up 2 bases and J gave up 5 bases, with 8 bases separating them. Germline V gene sequence: CDR1 SGHDT, CDR2 YYEEEE. This CDR3 has 13 residues.

This chain links TRBV29-1 with TRBJ2-2; possibly TRBD1 for D (6 bases). Germline V CDR1 and CDR2: SQVTM, ANQGSEA. The CDR3 is made up of 16 amino acids. The V gene lost 7 bases and the J gene lost 4 bases, with 22 bases spanning the gap. CDR3 amino acids: CSAHLRGPSSTGELFF. CDR3 bases: TGCAGCGCCCACCTCAGGGGCCCCTCGAGCACCGGGGAGCTGTTTTTT.

This chain joins TRBV19 and TRBJ1-3, with 10 bases identical to TRBD1. Trimming cost V 7 bases and J 0 bases; bases outside gene matches: 6. Germline V gene sequence: CDR1 LNHDA, CDR2 SQIVND (reference sequence). The CDR3 loop spans 16 amino acids. CDR3 DNA: TGTGCCAGTATCCGGGACAGGGGCGTCTCTGGAAACACCATATATTTT. Translation gives CASIRDRGVSGNTIYF.

The rearrangement joins TRBV18 to TRBJ2-3, with D tentatively TRBD1 (6 bases). Germline V gene data show CDR1 as KGHSH and CDR2 as LQKENI. V was cut by 5 bases and J by 0 bases, with 12 bases left in between. CDR3 length: 15 amino acids. CDR3 residues: CASSATQGSTDTQYF. The CDR3, as DNA: TGTGCCAGCTCAGCTACACAGGGTAGCACAGATACGCAGTATTTT.

The rearrangement links TRBV11-3 to TRBJ1-1; D perhaps matches TRBD1 (5 bases). V shed 5 bases and J shed 4 bases, with 14 bases lying between them. The CDR3 spans 14 residues. In germline, CDR1 is SGHNT, CDR2 YENEEA. This chain's CDR3 is CASSRGGDGTEAFF. For the CDR3, the DNA is TGTGCCAGCAGCCGCGGGGGGGACGGCACTGAAGCTTTCTTT.

The chain combines TRBV28 with TRBJ2-1; 9 nucleotides agree with TRBD2. Trimming removed 10 bases from V and 1 base from J; junction bases left unmatched: 8. CDR3 length: 15 amino acids. CDR1 is MDHEN and CDR2 is SYDVKM in the germline V gene. CDR3 sequence (DNA): TGTGCCACCTCCGGCAGCGGGGGGTCCTACAATGAGCAGTTCTTC. The encoded protein is CATSGSGGSYNEQFF.

The sample holds a few counts of this clone. The rearrangement uses TRBV29-1 and TRBJ2-7, with D possibly matching TRBD1 (5 bases). This CDR3 spans 10 amino acids. In germline, CDR1 is SQVTM, CDR2 ANQGSEA. The ends were cut back, 5 bases at V and 4 bases at J, with 6 bases in the middle. In nucleotides, the CDR3 is TGCAGCGTTCGGACATACGAGCAGTACTTC. As protein: CSVRTYEQYF.

V usage is TRBV7-2 and J usage is TRBJ2-7, with no clear D. The germline V gene encodes CDR1 SGHTA and CDR2 FQGNSA. V lost 2 bases to trimming and J lost 3 bases, with 14 bases between them. The CDR3 spans 15 residues. Here the CDR3 DNA reads TGTGCCAGCAGCTTATCCCGCGCGTTTAGCTACGAGCAGTACTTC. Amino acid sequence: CASSLSRAFSYEQYF.

This chain uses TRBV6-5 with TRBJ2-1, with 8 bases fitting TRBD2. The CDR3 runs 15 residues. Losses at the gene ends were 7 bases for V and 5 bases for J; bases not matched to a gene: 10. Looked up from germline, CDR1 is MNHEY and CDR2 is SVGAGI. The CDR3 coding sequence is TGTGCCAGCACCGTAGCGGGGCAGGGCGACAATGAGCAGTTCTTC. This encodes CASTVAGQGDNEQFF.

The chain is built from TRBV9 and TRBJ1-1, with D perhaps TRBD1 (5 bases). The V and J ends lost 2 bases and 1 base respectively, with 9 bases between them. This CDR3 comprises 14 residues. Germline V gene data show CDR1 as SGDLS and CDR2 as YYNGEE. The CDR3 DNA reads as TGTGCCAGCAGCGTTGGGGCGTCGAACACTGAAGCTTTCTTT. Translation gives CASSVGASNTEAFF.

The rearrangement uses TRBV30 and TRBJ1-2; D gene unclear. Trimming shortened V by 3 bases and J by 7 bases, and 24 bases separated the two germline ends. Germline lookup yields CDR1 GTSNPN and CDR2 SVGIG (reference sequence). The CDR3 runs 16 residues. The CDR3 sequence: CAWRETARTVRIGYTF. The CDR3 nucleotides are TGTGCCTGGAGGGAGACGGCCAGAACGGTACGAATTGGCTACACCTTC.

The genes are TRBV6-4 and TRBJ1-5; TRBD1 aligns across 8 bases. The V and J ends lost 9 bases and 6 bases, in that order; junction bases with no gene match: 10. CDR1 is MRHNA, CDR2 SNTAGT, per germline. The CDR3 is made up of 14 amino acids. The CDR3, as DNA: TGTGCCAGGCCGGGACAGGTAGTTTGTCAGCCCCAGCATTTT. As protein: CARPGQVVCQPQHF.

Only one count was recorded for this clone. In DNA form, the CDR3 reads TGTGCCAGCAGCTTGCACGGGGGGGCTCAAGAGACCCAGTACTTC. Residues: CASSLHGGAQETQYF. This sequence joins TRBV11-2 and TRBJ2-5, with TRBD2 identical over 8 bases. The CDR3 runs to 15 residues. The V segment lost 3 bases and the J segment 2 bases; nucleotides outside the gene matches: 5. Looked up from germline, CDR1 is SGHAT and CDR2 is FQNNGV.

This clone was observed a handful of times. This chain links TRBV23-1 with TRBJ2-7; D is possibly TRBD1 (5 bases). TRBV23-1 has ORF status, its function being uncertain. The V end lost 0 bases, the J end lost 3 bases, and 15 bases lay between the germline ends. The CDR3 has 16 residues. In DNA form, the CDR3 reads TGCGCCAGCAGTCAATCGACCCAGGGTTCCTACTACGAGCAGTACTTC. This encodes CASSQSTQGSYYEQYF.

CDR3 loop: CASSLLSAGPAKNIQYF. The CDR3 DNA reads as TGTGCCAGCAGCTTACTCTCCGCGGGCCCAGCCAAAAACATTCAGTACTTC. V gene TRBV7-2 combines with J gene TRBJ2-4, with D tentatively TRBD2 (5 bases). The CDR3 extends over 17 amino acids. The V and J ends lost 2 bases and 0 bases respectively, with 14 bases between them. Germline CDR1 is SGHTA and CDR2 is FQGNSA.

The chain recombines TRBV2 with TRBJ2-7; 13 nucleotides line up with TRBD2. V was clipped by 4 bases and J by 6 bases; unmatched bases: 3. CDR1 and CDR2 from the germline V gene are SNHLY and FYNNEI. This CDR3 comprises 14 residues. CDR3 coding DNA: TGTGCCAGCAGTGCCGGGACTAGCGGGACCGAGCAGTACTTC. Encoded protein: CASSAGTSGTEQYF.

The CDR3 here is CAIGGLAGGSYEQYF. The CDR3 DNA is TGTGCCATCGGCGGACTAGCGGGTGGCTCCTACGAGCAGTACTTC. The chain links TRBV10-3 to TRBJ2-7, with 11 bases that match TRBD2. The V and J ends lost 8 bases and 0 bases, in that order; junction bases with no gene match: 6. This CDR3 has 15 amino acids. Germline CDR1 ENHRY, CDR2 SYGVKD.

The genes are TRBV20-1 and TRBJ2-7; the D gene is possibly TRBD2 (5 bases). CDR3 length: 11 amino acids. CDR1 and CDR2 from the germline V gene are DFQATT and SNEGSKA (reference sequence). Trimming removed 8 bases at V and 4 bases at J, with 12 bases between. The CDR3 loop is CSSPSGYEQYF. CDR3 DNA: TGCAGTTCCCCAAGCGGATACGAGCAGTACTTC.

This sequence joins TRBV5-4 and TRBJ2-5, with TRBD2 identical over 8 bases. This CDR3 has 16 amino acids. The V and J ends lost 0 bases and 4 bases, in that order; junction bases with no gene match: 8. Germline values: CDR1 SGHNT, CDR2 YYREEE (reference sequence). The CDR3: CASSLGWREEGETQYF. CDR3 sequence (DNA): TGTGCCAGCAGCTTGGGGTGGCGGGAGGAGGGAGAGACCCAGTACTTC.